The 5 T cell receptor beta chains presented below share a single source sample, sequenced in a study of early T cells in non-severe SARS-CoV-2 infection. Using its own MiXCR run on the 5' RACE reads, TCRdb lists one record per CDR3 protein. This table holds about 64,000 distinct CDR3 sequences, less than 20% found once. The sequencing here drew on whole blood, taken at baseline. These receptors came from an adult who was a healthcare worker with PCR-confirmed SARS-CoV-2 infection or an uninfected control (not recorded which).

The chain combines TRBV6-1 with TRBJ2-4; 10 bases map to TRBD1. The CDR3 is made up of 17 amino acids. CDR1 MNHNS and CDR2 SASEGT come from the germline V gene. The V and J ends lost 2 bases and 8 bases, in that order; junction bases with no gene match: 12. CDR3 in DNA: TGTGCCAGCAGTGAATTAGGAGACAGGGGGCTTAATGACATTCAGTACTTC. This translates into CASSELGDRGLNDIQYF.

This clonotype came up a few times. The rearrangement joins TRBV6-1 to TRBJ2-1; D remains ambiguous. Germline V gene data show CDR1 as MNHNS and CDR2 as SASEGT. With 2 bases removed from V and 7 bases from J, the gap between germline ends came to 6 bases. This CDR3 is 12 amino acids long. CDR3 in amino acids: CASSESRNEQFF. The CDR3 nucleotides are TGTGCCAGCAGTGAAAGTAGAAATGAGCAGTTCTTC.

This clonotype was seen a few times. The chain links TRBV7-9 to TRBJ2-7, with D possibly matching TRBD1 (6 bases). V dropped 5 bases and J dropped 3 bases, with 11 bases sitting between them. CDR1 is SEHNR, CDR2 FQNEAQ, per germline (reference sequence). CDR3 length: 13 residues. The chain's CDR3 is CASSTRTVYEQYF. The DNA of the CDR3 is TGTGCCAGCAGCACAAGGACAGTCTACGAGCAGTACTTC.

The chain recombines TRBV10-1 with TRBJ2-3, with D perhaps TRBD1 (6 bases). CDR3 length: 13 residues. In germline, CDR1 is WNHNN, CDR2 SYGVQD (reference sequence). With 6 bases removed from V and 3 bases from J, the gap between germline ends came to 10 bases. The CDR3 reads CASRATGTDTQYF. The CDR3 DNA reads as TGCGCCAGCAGAGCCACAGGGACAGATACGCAGTATTTT.

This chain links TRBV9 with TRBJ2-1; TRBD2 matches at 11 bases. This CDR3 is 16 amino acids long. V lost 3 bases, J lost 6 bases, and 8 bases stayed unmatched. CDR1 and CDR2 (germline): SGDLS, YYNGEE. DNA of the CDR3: TGTGCCAGCAGCGAGGGTTCCGGGACTAGCGGCAATGAGCAGTTCTTC. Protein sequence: CASSEGSGTSGNEQFF.